A single T cell receptor (beta chain) is shown here with its context. The antigen is unknown. This sample stems from a study of cytomegalovirus exposure and HLA in healthy donors. On the study more broadly: Samples from HLA-typed donors yielded approximately 80 million unique TCRs in an early data release. Study observations and caveats: Later analysis placed DRB1 highest and HLA-C lowest in TCR association rates, which differed by HLA locus. Analyses of presence and absence presupposed an approximately uniform sequencing depth across donors.

PCR primers comprised 60 Vbeta and 13 Jbeta primers. TCRdb's copy holds only in-frame clones and misses some; the assay was immunoSEQ multiplex PCR. The sample consists of around 150,000 clones, about 86% of them appearing once. Trimming cost V 6 bases and J 9 bases, with 21 bases left between them. CDR3 length equals 15 residues. Germline V gene data show CDR1 as SNHLY and CDR2 as FYNNEI. The receptor was isolated from a woman between 18 and 29 years old in good health and CMV-seronegative. The chain employs TRBV2 and TRBJ1-5, with a possible D match to TRBD1 (5 bases). Sequencing was performed on PBMCs. The CDR3 DNA reads TGTGCCAGCAGCATCGAACATGGGGCAAGGGGGCCCCAGCATTTT. Translation gives CASSIEHGARGPQHF. Together with reference TRBV2 and TRBJ1-5, the CDR3 gives the full variable domain: EPEVTQTPSHQVTQMGQEVILRCVPISNHLYFYWYRQILGQKVEFLVSFYNNEISEKSEIFDDQFSVERPDGSNFTLKIRSTKLEDSAMYFCASSIEHGARGPQHFGDGTRLSIL.